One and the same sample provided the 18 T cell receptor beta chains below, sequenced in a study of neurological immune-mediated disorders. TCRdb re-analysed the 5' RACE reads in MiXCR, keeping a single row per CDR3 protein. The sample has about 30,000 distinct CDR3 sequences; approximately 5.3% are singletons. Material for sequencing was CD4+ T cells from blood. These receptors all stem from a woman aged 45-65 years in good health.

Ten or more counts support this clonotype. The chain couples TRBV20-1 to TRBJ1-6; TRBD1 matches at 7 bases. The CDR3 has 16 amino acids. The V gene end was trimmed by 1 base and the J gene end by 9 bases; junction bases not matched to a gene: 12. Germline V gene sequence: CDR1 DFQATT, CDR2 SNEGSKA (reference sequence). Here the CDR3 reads CSARVAQGSSLSPLHF. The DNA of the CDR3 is TGCAGTGCTAGAGTCGCACAGGGGTCGTCCCTTTCACCCCTCCACTTT.

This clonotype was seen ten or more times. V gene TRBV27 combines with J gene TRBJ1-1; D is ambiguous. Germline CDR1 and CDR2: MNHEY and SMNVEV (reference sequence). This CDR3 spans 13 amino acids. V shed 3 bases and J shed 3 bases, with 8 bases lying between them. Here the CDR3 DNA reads TGTGCCAGCAGTTTCACGTATGACACTGAAGCTTTCTTT. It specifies CASSFTYDTEAFF.

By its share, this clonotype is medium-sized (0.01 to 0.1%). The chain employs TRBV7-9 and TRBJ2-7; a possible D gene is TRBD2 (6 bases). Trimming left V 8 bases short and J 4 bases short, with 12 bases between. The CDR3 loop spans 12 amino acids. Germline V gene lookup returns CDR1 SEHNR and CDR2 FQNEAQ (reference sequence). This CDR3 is CASGDGSYEQYF. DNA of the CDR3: TGTGCCAGCGGGGACGGGAGTTACGAGCAGTACTTC.

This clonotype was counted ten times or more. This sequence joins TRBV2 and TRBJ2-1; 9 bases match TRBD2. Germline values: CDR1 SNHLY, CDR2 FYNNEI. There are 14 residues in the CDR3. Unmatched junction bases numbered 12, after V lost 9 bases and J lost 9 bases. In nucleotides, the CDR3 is TGTGCCAGAAGAATAGCGGGAGTCGCGGGTGAGCAGTTCTTC. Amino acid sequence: CARRIAGVAGEQFF.

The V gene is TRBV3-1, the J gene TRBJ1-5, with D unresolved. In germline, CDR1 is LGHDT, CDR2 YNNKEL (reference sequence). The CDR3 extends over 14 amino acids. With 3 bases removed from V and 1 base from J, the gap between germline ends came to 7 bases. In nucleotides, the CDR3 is TGTGCCAGCAGCCACGGGAGGAGCAATCAGCCCCAGCATTTT. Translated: CASSHGRSNQPQHF.

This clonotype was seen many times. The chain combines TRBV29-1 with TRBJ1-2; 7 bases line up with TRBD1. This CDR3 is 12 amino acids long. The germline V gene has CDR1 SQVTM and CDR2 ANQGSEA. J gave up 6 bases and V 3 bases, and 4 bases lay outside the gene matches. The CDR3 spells CSVERQGHGYTF. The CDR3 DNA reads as TGCAGCGTTGAGCGACAGGGCCATGGCTACACCTTC.

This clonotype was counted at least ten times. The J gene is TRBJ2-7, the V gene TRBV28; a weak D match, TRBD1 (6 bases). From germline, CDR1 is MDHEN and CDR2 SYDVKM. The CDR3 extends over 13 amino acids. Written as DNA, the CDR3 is TGTGCTACGGTTGGGCAGGGGATATACGAGCAGTACTTC. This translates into CATVGQGIYEQYF. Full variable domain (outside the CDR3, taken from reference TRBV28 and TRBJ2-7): DVKVTQSSRYLVKRTGEKVFLECVQDMDHENMFWYRQDPGLGLRLIYFSYDVKMKEKGDIPEGYSVSREKKERFSLILESASTNQTSMYLCATVGQGIYEQYFGPGTRLTVT.

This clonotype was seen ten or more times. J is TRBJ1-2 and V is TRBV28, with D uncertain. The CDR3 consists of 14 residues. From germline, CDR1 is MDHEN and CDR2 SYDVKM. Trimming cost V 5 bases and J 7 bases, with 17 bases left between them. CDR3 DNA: TGTGCCAGCAGTATCTGGGCCTCCCTGGGTGGCTACACCTTC. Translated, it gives CASSIWASLGGYTF.

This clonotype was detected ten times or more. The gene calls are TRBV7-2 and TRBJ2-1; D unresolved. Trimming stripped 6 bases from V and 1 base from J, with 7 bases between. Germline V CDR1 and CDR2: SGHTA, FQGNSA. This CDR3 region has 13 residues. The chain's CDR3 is CASSMSSYNEQFF. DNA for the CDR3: TGTGCCAGCAGTATGTCTTCCTACAATGAGCAGTTCTTC.

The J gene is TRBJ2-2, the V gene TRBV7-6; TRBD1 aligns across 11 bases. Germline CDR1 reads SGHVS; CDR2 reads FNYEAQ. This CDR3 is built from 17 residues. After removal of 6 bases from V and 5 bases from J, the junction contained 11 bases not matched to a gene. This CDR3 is CASRTAGGTGGTGELFF. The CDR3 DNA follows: TGTGCCAGCAGAACAGCGGGTGGGACAGGGGGGACCGGGGAGCTGTTTTTT.

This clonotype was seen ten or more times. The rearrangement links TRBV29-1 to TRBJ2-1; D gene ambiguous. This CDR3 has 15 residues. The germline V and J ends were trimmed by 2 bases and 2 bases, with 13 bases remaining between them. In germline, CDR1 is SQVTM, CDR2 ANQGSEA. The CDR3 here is CSVEPKASTYNEQFF. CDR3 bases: TGCAGCGTTGAACCCAAGGCATCAACCTACAATGAGCAGTTCTTC.

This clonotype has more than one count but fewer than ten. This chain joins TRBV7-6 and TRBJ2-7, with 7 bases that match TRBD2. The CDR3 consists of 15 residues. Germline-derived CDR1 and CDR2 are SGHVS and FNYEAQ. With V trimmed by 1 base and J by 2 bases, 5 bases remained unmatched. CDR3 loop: CASSLELARTYEQYF. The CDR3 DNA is TGTGCCAGCAGCTTAGAACTAGCGCGAACCTACGAGCAGTACTTC.

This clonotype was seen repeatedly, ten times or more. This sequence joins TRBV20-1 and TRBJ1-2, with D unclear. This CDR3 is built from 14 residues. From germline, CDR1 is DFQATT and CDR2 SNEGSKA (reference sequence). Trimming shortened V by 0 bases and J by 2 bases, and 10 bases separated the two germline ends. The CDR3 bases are TGCAGTGCTAGAGAGTTCAGGCAGAACTATGGCTACACCTTC. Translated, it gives CSAREFRQNYGYTF.

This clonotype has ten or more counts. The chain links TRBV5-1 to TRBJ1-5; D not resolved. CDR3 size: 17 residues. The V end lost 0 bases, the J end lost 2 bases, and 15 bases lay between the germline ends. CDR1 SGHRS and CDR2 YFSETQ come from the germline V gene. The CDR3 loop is CASSLVSSTEGNQPQHF. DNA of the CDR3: TGCGCCAGCAGCTTGGTATCCAGTACTGAAGGCAATCAGCCCCAGCATTTT.

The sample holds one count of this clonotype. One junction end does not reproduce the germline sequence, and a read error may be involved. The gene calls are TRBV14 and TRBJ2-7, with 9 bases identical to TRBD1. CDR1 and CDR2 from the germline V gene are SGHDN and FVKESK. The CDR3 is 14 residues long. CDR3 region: CANSLDRGSYEQYF. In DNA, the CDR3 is TGTGCCAACAGCCTGGACAGGGGTTCCTACGAGCAGTACTTC.

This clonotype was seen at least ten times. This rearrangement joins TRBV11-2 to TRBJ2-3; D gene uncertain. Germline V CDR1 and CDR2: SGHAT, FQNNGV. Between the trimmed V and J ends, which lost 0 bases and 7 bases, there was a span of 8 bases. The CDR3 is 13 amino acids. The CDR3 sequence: CASSLEAGNTQYF. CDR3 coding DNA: TGTGCCAGCAGCTTAGAGGCCGGTAATACGCAGTATTTT.

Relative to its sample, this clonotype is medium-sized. The CDR3 DNA is TGTGCCAGCAGCGTGTTTGGGGGGAATGAGCAGTTCTTC. The encoded protein is CASSVFGGNEQFF. The chain employs TRBV9 and TRBJ2-1; a possible D gene is TRBD2 (6 bases). Germline V CDR1 and CDR2: SGDLS, YYNGEE. V dropped 2 bases and J dropped 7 bases, with 10 bases sitting between them. The CDR3 has 13 amino acids. Using reference TRBV9 and TRBJ2-1 for the parts outside the CDR3, the full variable domain is DSGVTQTPKHLITATGQRVTLRCSPRSGDLSVYWYQQSLDQGLQFLIQYYNGEERAKGNILERFSAQQFPDLHSELNLSSLELGDSALYFCASSVFGGNEQFFGPGTRLTVL.

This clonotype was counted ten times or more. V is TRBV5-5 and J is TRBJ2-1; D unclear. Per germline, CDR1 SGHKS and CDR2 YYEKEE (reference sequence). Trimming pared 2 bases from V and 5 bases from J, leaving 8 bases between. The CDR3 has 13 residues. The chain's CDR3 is CASSFTDDNEQFF. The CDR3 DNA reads TGTGCCAGCAGCTTTACGGACGACAATGAGCAGTTCTTC.